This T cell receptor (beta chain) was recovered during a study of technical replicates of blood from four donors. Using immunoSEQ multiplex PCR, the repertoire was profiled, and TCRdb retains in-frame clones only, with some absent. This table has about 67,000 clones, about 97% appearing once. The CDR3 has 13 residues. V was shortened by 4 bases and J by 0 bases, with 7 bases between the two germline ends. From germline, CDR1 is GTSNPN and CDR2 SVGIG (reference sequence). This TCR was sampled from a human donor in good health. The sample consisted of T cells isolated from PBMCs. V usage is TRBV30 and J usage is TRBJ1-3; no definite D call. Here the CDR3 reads CAWIRDSGNTIYF. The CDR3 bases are TGTGCCTGGATCCGAGACTCTGGAAACACCATATATTTT.